Each of the 21 T cell receptor beta chains below was sequenced from the same sample in a study of early T cells in non-severe SARS-CoV-2 infection. MiXCR was run by TCRdb on the 5' RACE reads, yielding one entry per CDR3 protein. Of 40,000 to 60,000 distinct CDR3 sequences in the sample, around 6.5% were seen once. Material: whole blood, obtained at baseline. The receptors derive from an adult who was a healthcare worker with PCR-confirmed SARS-CoV-2 infection or an uninfected control (not recorded which).

This clonotype was observed at least ten times. This sequence joins TRBV7-2 and TRBJ1-6; D call uncertain. V shed 0 bases and J shed 4 bases, with 7 bases lying between them. Germline V CDR1 and CDR2: SGHTA, FQGNSA. The length of the CDR3 is 15 residues. The CDR3 DNA reads TGTGCCAGCAGCTTAGCGTCAGGATATAATTCACCCCTCCACTTT. The encoded protein is CASSLASGYNSPLHF.

This clonotype was counted at least ten times. V usage is TRBV6-6 and J usage is TRBJ1-2; tentatively, D is TRBD1 (6 bases). Germline-derived CDR1 and CDR2 are MNHNY and SVGAGI (reference sequence). Trimming removed 7 bases at V and 4 bases at J, with 7 bases between. The length of the CDR3 is 11 residues. The CDR3 protein is CASNRAYGYTF. As DNA, the CDR3 is TGTGCCAGCAACAGGGCCTATGGCTACACCTTC.

This clonotype has a count of ten or more. J is TRBJ2-7 and V is TRBV15; D not resolved. The CDR3 totals 19 residues. In germline, CDR1 is LNHNV, CDR2 YYDKDF (reference sequence). The ends were cut back, 2 bases at V and 1 base at J, with 24 bases in the middle. CDR3 region: CATSRYPVDDGSTSYEQYF. In DNA form, the CDR3 reads TGTGCCACCAGCAGATATCCGGTTGATGACGGTTCTACGTCCTACGAGCAGTACTTC.

This clonotype came up a few times. The rearrangement links TRBV4-3 to TRBJ1-4; the D is unclear. This CDR3 has 14 residues. Per the germline V gene, CDR1 is LGHNA and CDR2 is YSLEER. The V and J ends lost 3 bases and 0 bases respectively, with 5 bases between them. The CDR3, as DNA: TGCGCCAGCAGCCAGCGGGCAACTAATGAAAAACTGTTTTTT. Its translation is CASSQRATNEKLFF.

This clonotype has a handful of counts. This chain connects TRBV27 to TRBJ2-1; 7 nucleotides line up with TRBD1. The CDR3 has 15 amino acids. The J segment lost 2 bases and the V segment lost 11 bases, leaving 12 bases of the junction unmatched. Germline V lookup: CDR1 MNHEY, CDR2 SMNVEV (reference sequence). The CDR3 loop reads CASVALGTAYNEQFF. The DNA of the CDR3 is TGTGCCTCAGTTGCCCTCGGGACAGCCTACAATGAGCAGTTCTTC.

This clonotype was detected many times. The CDR3 here is CAISPSSGSYEQYF. The CDR3 region has the DNA TGTGCCATCAGCCCGTCTAGCGGATCCTACGAGCAGTACTTC. This rearrangement joins TRBV10-3 to TRBJ2-7; 7 nucleotides align to TRBD2. Trimming took 6 bases from V and 1 from J; bases not matched to a gene: 6. The CDR3 spans 14 residues. Germline values: CDR1 ENHRY, CDR2 SYGVKD.

This chain uses TRBV5-1 with TRBJ2-4; 10 positions agree with TRBD2. The CDR3 consists of 16 residues. V lost 0 bases to trimming and J lost 5 bases; unmatched junction nucleotides: 5. Germline V lookup: CDR1 SGHRS, CDR2 YFSETQ. This chain's CDR3 is CASSLGASGSQNIQYF. For the CDR3, the DNA is TGCGCCAGCAGCTTGGGGGCTAGCGGGAGTCAAAACATTCAGTACTTC.

Comment on this clonotype: This could be a read error, since a much larger clone is one nucleotide away. V usage is TRBV4-2 and J usage is TRBJ2-1, with D possibly TRBD2 on 5 matching bases. Looked up from germline, CDR1 is LGHNA and CDR2 is YNFKEQ. The CDR3 is 14 amino acids. The CDR3, as DNA: TGTGTCAGCAGCCAAGACGGAAGGGAGTCTGAGCAGTTCTTC. This codes for CVSSQDGRESEQFF.

The V and J genes are TRBV4-3 and TRBJ2-6; D is possibly TRBD1 (5 bases). The CDR3 is 17 residues long. The V end was cut by 0 bases, the J end by 2 bases, with 11 bases between. Germline assignment: CDR1 LGHNA and CDR2 YSLEER. CDR3 DNA sequence: TGCGCCAGCAGCCAAGATTCTTCAGGGACTGGGGCCAACGTCCTGACTTTC. Translation: CASSQDSSGTGANVLTF.

Many counts were recorded for this clonotype. The J gene is TRBJ2-1, the V gene TRBV7-6; D is unclear. Germline V lookup: CDR1 SGHVS, CDR2 FNYEAQ. The V end lost 1 base, the J end lost 7 bases, and 8 bases lay between the germline ends. This CDR3 spans 13 amino acids. The CDR3 DNA follows: TGTGCCAGCAGCTTAGGCGCTCGTAATGAGCAGTTCTTC. This translates into CASSLGARNEQFF. The complete variable domain, with remaining parts taken from reference TRBV7-6 and TRBJ2-1, reads GAGVSQSPRYKVTKRGQDVALRCDPISGHVSLYWYRQALGQGPEFLTYFNYEAQQDKSGLPNDRFSAERPEGSISTLTIQRTEQRDSAMYRCASSLGARNEQFFGPGTRLTVL.

This clonotype was recorded many times. The J gene is TRBJ2-1, the V gene TRBV19; perhaps TRBD1 as D (6 bases). Trimming took off 5 bases at V and 4 bases at J, with 15 bases between the two ends. The length of the CDR3 is 15 residues. The germline V gene has CDR1 LNHDA and CDR2 SQIVND (reference sequence). The DNA for the CDR3 is TGTGCCAGTAGTCCGGACAGTTTGCAGTACAATGAGCAGTTCTTC. This encodes CASSPDSLQYNEQFF.

This clonotype was counted at least ten times. The chain uses TRBV9 and TRBJ2-2, with 8 bases identical to TRBD2. The V gene's germline CDR1 is SGDLS and CDR2 YYNGEE. With V trimmed by 0 bases and J by 4 bases, 5 bases remained unmatched. The CDR3 consists of 16 residues. CDR3 sequence reads: CASSVGPGGSTGELFF. In nucleotides, the CDR3 is TGTGCCAGCAGCGTAGGGCCGGGAGGGTCCACCGGGGAGCTGTTTTTT.

This chain connects TRBV20-1 to TRBJ1-4, with D perhaps TRBD1 (6 bases). This CDR3 is built from 13 residues. V lost 3 bases and J 4 bases, leaving 9 bases between the germline ends. In germline, CDR1 is DFQATT, CDR2 SNEGSKA (reference sequence). The CDR3 DNA sequence: TGCAGTGCTAGGGGCAGGGGTAATGAAAAACTGTTTTTT. Translated: CSARGRGNEKLFF.

This clonotype was picked up many times. This sequence joins TRBV5-4 and TRBJ2-7, with TRBD2 matching over 13 bases. V dropped 3 bases and J dropped 2; count of bases not matched to a gene: 5. The length of the CDR3 is 16 residues. Germline lookup yields CDR1 SGHNT and CDR2 YYREEE (reference sequence). In nucleotides, the CDR3 is TGTGCCAGCAGCTCCCCAACTAGCGGGAGGGCCTACGAGCAGTACTTC. Translated: CASSSPTSGRAYEQYF.

Many counts were recorded for this clonotype. The genes are TRBV15 and TRBJ2-5; 8 bases are shared with TRBD2. Germline V gene data show CDR1 as LNHNV and CDR2 as YYDKDF (reference sequence). The CDR3 covers 16 residues. With V trimmed by 1 base and J by 4 bases, 8 bases remained unmatched. CDR3 amino acids: CATSRVTGLGSETQYF. Here the CDR3 DNA reads TGTGCCACCAGCAGAGTAACGGGACTAGGCTCAGAGACCCAGTACTTC.

This chain links TRBV13 with TRBJ1-2, with 8 bases aligning to TRBD1. J gave up 4 bases and V 4 bases, and 5 bases lay outside the gene matches. The germline V gene encodes CDR1 PRHDT and CDR2 FYEKMQ (reference sequence). This CDR3 has 14 amino acids. CDR3 loop: CASSSGTGVYGYTF. The CDR3 bases are TGTGCCAGCAGCTCCGGGACAGGCGTCTATGGCTACACCTTC.

A few counts support this clonotype. The rearrangement joins TRBV5-6 to TRBJ2-7, with 12 bases matching TRBD2. With V trimmed by 4 bases and J by 9 bases, 20 bases remained unmatched. CDR1 SGHDT and CDR2 YYEEEE come from the germline V gene. The length of the CDR3 is 18 residues. CDR3 region: CASSNRTSGAYTYDGQYF. In DNA form, the CDR3 reads TGTGCCAGCAGCAATCGGACTAGCGGGGCCTATACCTACGACGGGCAGTACTTC.

This clonotype was observed at least ten times. The chain has TRBV15 and TRBJ2-7; D is ambiguous. Germline values: CDR1 LNHNV, CDR2 YYDKDF (reference sequence). The V end was cut by 4 bases, the J end by 3 bases, with 10 bases between. This CDR3 has 13 amino acids. This CDR3 is CATSTAGSYEQYF. CDR3 DNA sequence: TGTGCCACCAGCACCGCCGGTAGCTACGAGCAGTACTTC.

This clonotype was counted at least ten times. The chain has TRBV9 and TRBJ2-7; D might be TRBD1 (5 bases). Germline assignment: CDR1 SGDLS and CDR2 YYNGEE. The V and J ends lost 0 bases and 8 bases respectively, with 12 bases between them. This CDR3 has 13 amino acids. CDR3 residues: CASSVASGWKQYF. DNA for the CDR3: TGTGCCAGCAGCGTAGCTTCAGGGTGGAAGCAGTACTTC.

This clonotype was detected many times. V usage is TRBV7-9 and J usage is TRBJ2-5; D is perhaps TRBD1 (6 bases). The V gene's germline CDR1 is SEHNR and CDR2 FQNEAQ (reference sequence). Trimming took 6 bases from V and 5 from J, leaving 13 bases between them. There are 13 residues in the CDR3. The DNA for the CDR3 is TGTGCCAGCAGATACGGGACAATGGAGACCCAGTACTTC. Residues: CASRYGTMETQYF.

There are a few counts of this clonotype. The V and J genes are TRBV18 and TRBJ1-1; 7 bases map to TRBD1. CDR1 and CDR2 from the germline V gene are KGHSH and LQKENI. With V trimmed by 5 bases and J by 8 bases, 8 bases remained unmatched. This CDR3 has 13 amino acids. The CDR3 region has the DNA TGTGCCAGCTCAGTAAAACAGGGGAACGAAGCTTTCTTT. Protein: CASSVKQGNEAFF.